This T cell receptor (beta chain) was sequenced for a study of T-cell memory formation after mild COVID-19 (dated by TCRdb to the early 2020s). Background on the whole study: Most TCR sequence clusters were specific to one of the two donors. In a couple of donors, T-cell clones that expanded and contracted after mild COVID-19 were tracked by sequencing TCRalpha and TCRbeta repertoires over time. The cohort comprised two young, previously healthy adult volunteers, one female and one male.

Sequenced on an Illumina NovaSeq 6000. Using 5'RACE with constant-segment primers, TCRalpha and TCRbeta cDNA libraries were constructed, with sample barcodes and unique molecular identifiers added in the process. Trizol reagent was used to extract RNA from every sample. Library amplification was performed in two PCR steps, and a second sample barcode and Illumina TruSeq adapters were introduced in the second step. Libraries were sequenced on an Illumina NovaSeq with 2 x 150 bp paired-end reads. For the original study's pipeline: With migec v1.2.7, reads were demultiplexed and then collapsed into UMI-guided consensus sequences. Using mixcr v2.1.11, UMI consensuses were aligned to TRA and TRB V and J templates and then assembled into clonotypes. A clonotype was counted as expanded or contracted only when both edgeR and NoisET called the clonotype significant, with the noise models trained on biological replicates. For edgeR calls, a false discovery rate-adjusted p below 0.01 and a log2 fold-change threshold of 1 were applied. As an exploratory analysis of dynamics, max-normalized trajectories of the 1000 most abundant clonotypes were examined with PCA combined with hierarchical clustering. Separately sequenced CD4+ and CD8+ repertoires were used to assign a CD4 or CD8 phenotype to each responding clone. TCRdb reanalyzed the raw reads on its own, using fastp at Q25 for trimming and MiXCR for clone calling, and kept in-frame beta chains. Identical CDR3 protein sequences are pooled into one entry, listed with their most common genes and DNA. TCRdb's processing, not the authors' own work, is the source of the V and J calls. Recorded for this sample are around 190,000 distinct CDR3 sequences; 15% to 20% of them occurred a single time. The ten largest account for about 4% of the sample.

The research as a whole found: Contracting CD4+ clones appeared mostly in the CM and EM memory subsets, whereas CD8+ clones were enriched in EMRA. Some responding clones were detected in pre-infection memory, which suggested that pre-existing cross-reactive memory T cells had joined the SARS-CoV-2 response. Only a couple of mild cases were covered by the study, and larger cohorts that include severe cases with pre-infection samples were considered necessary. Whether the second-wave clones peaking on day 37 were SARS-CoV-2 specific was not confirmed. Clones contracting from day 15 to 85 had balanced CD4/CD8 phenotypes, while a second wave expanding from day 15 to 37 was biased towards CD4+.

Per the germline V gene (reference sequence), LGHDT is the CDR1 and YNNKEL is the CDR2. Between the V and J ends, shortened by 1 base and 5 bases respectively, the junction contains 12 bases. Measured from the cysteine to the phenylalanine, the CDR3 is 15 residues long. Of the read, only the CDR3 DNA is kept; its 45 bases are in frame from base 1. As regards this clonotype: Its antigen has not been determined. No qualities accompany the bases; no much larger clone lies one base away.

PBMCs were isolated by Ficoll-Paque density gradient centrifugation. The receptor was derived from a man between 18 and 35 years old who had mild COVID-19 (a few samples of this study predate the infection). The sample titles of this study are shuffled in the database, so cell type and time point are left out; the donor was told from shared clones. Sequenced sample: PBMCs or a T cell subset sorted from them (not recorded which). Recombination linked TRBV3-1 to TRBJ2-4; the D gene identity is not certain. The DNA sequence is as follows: TGTGCCAGCAGCCAAGGCCTTGGGGTGGAAAACATTCAGTACTTC. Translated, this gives CASSQGLGVENIQYF.